This TCR beta chain comes out of a study of long-term antiretroviral therapy in people with HIV (dated by TCRdb to 2022 to 2024). Regarding the research as a whole: Collection of the earliest samples took place about a decade ahead of the 2015 WHO recommendation for immediate ART, at a time when ART was typically delayed until CD4 counts fell. A retrospective serial study tested whether changes in peripheral blood TRB repertoire composition and diversity were associated with ART initiation and durable HIV suppression. The cohort contributed fewer than 200 cryopreserved PBMC samples from 25 to 35 adults with confirmed HIV infection, collected serially over a mean of approximately 6 years (range 1-12). Among the approximately 30 participants with HIV, about a dozen were female. Test extractions of a monoclonal T-cell line alongside approximately 34 polyclonal samples showed no cross-contamination during QIAcube processing.

Inclusion was restricted to participants for whom at least one PBMC sample before ART initiation and at least two post-ART samples were available. Every participant with HIV received treatment in the United States of America. Before DNA extraction, cryopreserved samples containing 1-10 million PBMC were thawed and washed. At the time of the earliest PBMC sample for each participant with HIV, ages ranged from 23 to 54 years. PBMC samples from each participant spanned 1-4 timepoints before ART initiation and 2-8 timepoints after ART initiation, with a median of 7 samples. For every participant, serial HIV viral load, CD4+ T-cell count, ART history and demographic data were obtained. Using a Qiagen kit on a QIAcube, genomic DNA was extracted from unsorted PBMC, with samples processed in batches of 12. Paper-wide results and their limitations: The repertoire was dominated across all time points by expanded TRB clones identified before ART initiation, although this dominance was seen to fluctuate and to decrease in many PLHIV after ART. Because pre-ART samples had limited cell numbers, profiling was done on unsorted PBMC rather than on sorted CD4+ and CD8+ T cells. The samples span the years 2004 to 2017, and the ART regimens used at that time may not be as effective as current regimens. Limited PBMC availability meant only the TCR beta chain was sequenced, without alpha chain pairing. No data were available on ART adherence, viral resistance or therapy changes, limiting inferences about post-ART repertoire changes. Narrower CDR3 length ranges were observed in HIV repertoires than in controls, and an antigen-experienced repertoire with only a slight naive shift after ART was suggested by the network structure. ART initiation was associated with a significant increase in TRB diversity, but diversity stayed significantly below transplant donor controls even after long-term ART.

Ends trimmed: V by 5 bases, J by 7 bases; bases unmatched to a gene: 6. In the germline V gene (reference sequence), CDR1 corresponds to LNHDA and CDR2 to SQIVND. The CDR3 has 15 amino acids, counting the end cysteine and phenylalanine. The sequence is cut down to CDR3 DNA, 45 bases in frame from base 1. This clone was picked up one time. Its antigen remains undetermined. It has no much larger one-base neighbor in the sample; base qualities were not kept. The immunoSEQ hsTCRB v3.0 assay was used at survey level resolution for TRB variable region sequencing. TRB sequencing targeted a depth of 40,000-50,000 T-cell genomes per sample. An Illumina MiSeq with a v3 150-cycle kit was used to sequence the pooled TRB libraries. As for how the authors treated the data: Repertoire analysis was run in R within a reproducible Nextflow workflow that covered QC, data transformation and analysis. LymphoSeq2, an R package for exploring AIRR-Seq data, was used to implement custom analyses. After excluding a handful of samples that yielded fewer than 5000 total TRB sequences, some 190 HIV repertoires remained for analysis. Among the 188 retained HIV repertoires, 55 to 60 were collected before ART initiation and approximately 130 were collected after ART initiation. Repertoires were downsampled to 5000 TRB nucleotide sequences, with summary statistics averaged over 100 downsampling iterations. The analysis kept only TRB sequences whose CDR3 regions were at least seven amino acids long. Diversity was assessed using a clonality score derived from Shannon entropy and using the Gini coefficient. In the repertoire networks, any two of the top 5000 CDR3 amino acid sequences were connected whenever the two sequences differed by an edit distance of one. GLIPH2 predicted antigen specificity groups and MHC restriction for TRB CDR3 amino acid sequences. To flag known CMV, EBV, HIV or tissue antigen associations, CDR3 amino acid sequences were matched against VDJdb and McPAS-TCR. Pre-ART, post-ART and control groups were compared with Wilcoxon signed-rank tests and Holm-Bonferroni correction. TCRdb obtained this table from immuneACCESS and retained in-frame rearrangements with V and J assigned. These tables miss some clones; where compared with another copy, unresolved V genes account for less than half of the shortfall, and the remainder is unexplained. The DNA gave D and trimming, while V, J and clone size come from that table. In all, the sample holds tens of thousands of clones, and roughly 96% of those were seen once. Jointly, the top ten make up 2% to 2.5% of the sample.

The sequence joins TRBV19 to TRBJ1-6; the junction holds 9 bases that match TRBD1. The sample in question was unsorted PBMCs, obtained roughly 6.4 years after starting antiretroviral therapy. The receptor's source is a man aged 30 to 39 with HIV. DNA sequence: TGTGCCAGTAGTCTCCCGGGACAGGGCAATTCACCCCTCCACTTT. Its protein reads: CASSLPGQGNSPLHF.